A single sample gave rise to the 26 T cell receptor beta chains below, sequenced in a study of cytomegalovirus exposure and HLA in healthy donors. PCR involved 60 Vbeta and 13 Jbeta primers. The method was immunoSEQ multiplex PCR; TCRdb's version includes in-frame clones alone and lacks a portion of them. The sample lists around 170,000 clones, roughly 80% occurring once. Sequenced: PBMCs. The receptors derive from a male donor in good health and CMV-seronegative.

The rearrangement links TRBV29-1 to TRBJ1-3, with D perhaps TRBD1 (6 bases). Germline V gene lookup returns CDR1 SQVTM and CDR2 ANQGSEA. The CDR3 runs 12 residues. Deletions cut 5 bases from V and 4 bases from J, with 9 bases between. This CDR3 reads CSVRTEGNTIYF. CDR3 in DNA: TGCAGCGTTCGGACAGAAGGAAACACCATATATTTT.

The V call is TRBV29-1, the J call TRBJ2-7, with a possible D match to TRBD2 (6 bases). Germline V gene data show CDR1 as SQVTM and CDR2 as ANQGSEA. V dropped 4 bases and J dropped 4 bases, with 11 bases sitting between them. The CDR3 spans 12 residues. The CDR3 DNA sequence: TGCAGCGTTGCGGGGGTGGGGTACGAGCAGTACTTC. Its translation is CSVAGVGYEQYF.

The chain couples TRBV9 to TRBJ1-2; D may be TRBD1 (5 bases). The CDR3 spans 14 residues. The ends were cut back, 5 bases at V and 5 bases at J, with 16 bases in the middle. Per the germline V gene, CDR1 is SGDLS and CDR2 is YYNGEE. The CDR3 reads CASSKVGREYGYTF. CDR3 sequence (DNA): TGTGCCAGCAGTAAGGTGGGGCGTGAGTATGGCTACACCTTC.

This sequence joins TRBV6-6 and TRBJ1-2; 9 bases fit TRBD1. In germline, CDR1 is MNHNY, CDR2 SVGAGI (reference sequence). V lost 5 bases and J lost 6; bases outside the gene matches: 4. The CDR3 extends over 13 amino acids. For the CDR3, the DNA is TGTGCCAGCAGTCAACGACAGGGGGATGGCTACACCTTC. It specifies CASSQRQGDGYTF.

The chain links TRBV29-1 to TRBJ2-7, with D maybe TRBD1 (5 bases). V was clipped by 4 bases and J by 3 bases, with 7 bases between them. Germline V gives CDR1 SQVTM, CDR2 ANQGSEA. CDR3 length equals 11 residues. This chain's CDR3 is CSVAQGYEQYF. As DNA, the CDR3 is TGCAGCGTTGCGCAGGGCTACGAGCAGTACTTC.

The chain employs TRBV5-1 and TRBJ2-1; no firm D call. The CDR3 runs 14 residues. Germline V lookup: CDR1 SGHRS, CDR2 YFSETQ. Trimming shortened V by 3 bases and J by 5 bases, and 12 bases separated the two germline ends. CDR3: CASSSSLDHNEQFF. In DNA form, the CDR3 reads TGCGCCAGCAGCTCTTCCCTAGACCACAATGAGCAGTTCTTC.

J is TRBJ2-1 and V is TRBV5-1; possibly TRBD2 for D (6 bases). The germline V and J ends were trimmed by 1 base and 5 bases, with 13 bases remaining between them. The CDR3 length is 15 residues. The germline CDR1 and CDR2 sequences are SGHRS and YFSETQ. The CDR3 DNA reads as TGCGCCAGCAGCTTGAACGGGAGAACCGACAATGAGCAGTTCTTC. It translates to CASSLNGRTDNEQFF.

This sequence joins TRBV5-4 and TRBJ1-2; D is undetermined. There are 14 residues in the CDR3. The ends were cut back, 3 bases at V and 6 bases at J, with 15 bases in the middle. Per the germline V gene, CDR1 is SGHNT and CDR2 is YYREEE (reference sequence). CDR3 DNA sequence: TGTGCCAGCAGCTCTGTCGGGAACTTTCATGGCTACACCTTC. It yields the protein CASSSVGNFHGYTF.

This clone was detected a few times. CDR3 amino acids: CASSDSTSGSSGANVLTF. CDR3 nucleotides: TGTGCCAGCAGTGACTCGACTAGCGGGAGCTCTGGGGCCAACGTCCTGACTTTC. J is TRBJ2-6 and V is TRBV6-4; TRBD2 matches at 12 bases. The CDR3 spans 18 residues. V lost 0 bases and J lost 0; bases outside the gene matches: 0. The germline V gene encodes CDR1 MRHNA and CDR2 SNTAGT.

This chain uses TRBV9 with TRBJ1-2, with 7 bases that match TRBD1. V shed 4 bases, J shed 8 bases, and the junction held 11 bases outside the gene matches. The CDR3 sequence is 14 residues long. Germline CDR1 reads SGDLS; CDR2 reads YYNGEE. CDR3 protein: CASSPGQVANGYTF. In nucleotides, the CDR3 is TGTGCCAGCAGCCCAGGACAGGTGGCTAACGGCTACACCTTC.

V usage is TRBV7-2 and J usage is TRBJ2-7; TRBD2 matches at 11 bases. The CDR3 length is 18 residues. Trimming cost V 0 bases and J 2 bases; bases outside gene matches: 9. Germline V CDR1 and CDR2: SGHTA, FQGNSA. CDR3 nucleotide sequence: TGTGCCAGCAGCTTAGCGTGGAGTACTAGCGGGGGAGCCTACGAGCAGTACTTC. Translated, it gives CASSLAWSTSGGAYEQYF.

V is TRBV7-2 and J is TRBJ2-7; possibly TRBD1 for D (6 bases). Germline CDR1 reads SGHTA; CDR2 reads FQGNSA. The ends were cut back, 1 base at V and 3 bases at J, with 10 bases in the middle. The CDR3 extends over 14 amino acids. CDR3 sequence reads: CASSLGQGIYEQYF. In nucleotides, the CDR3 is TGTGCCAGCAGCTTAGGGCAGGGGATCTACGAGCAGTACTTC. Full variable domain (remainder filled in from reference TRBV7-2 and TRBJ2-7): GAGVSQSPSNKVTEKGKDVELRCDPISGHTALYWYRQSLGQGLEFLIYFQGNSAPDKSGLPSDRFSAERTGGSVSTLTIQRTQQEDSAVYLCASSLGQGIYEQYFGPGTRLTVT.

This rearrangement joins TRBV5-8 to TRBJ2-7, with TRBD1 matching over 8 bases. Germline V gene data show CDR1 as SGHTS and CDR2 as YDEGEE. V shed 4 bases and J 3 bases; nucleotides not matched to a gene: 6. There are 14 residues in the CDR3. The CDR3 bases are TGTGCCAGCAGCAGCGCCGGGACAGGCTACGAGCAGTACTTC. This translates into CASSSAGTGYEQYF.

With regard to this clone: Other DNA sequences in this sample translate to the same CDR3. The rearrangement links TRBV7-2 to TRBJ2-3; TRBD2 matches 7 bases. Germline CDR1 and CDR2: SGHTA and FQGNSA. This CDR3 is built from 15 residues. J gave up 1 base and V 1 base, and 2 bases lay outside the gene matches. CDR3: CASSLGGRGTDTQYF. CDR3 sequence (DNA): TGTGCCAGCAGCTTAGGGGGGAGGGGCACAGATACGCAGTATTTT.

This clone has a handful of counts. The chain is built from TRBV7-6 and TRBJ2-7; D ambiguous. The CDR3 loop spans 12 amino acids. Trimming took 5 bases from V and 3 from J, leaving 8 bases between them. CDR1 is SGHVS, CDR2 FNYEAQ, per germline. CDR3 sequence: CASSDDIYEQYF. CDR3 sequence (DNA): TGTGCCAGCAGCGATGACATCTACGAGCAGTACTTC.

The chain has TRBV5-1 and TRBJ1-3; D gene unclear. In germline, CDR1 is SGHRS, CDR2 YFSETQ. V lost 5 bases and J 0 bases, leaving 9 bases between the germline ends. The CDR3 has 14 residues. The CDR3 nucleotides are TGCGCCAGCAGGCCAGGCAGCTCTGGAAACACCATATATTTT. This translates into CASRPGSSGNTIYF.

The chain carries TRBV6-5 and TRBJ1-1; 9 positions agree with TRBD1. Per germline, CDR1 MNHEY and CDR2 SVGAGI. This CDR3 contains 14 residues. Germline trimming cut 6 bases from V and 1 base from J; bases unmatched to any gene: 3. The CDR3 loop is CASSDRGENTEAFF. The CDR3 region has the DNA TGTGCCAGCAGCGACAGGGGGGAGAACACTGAAGCTTTCTTT.

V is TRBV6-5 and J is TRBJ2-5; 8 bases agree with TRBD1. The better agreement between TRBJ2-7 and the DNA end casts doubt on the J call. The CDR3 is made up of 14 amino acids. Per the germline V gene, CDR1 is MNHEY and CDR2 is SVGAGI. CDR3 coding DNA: TGTGCCAGCAGTTCGACAGGGGACCTCTACGAGCAGTACTTC. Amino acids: CASSSTGDLYEQYF.

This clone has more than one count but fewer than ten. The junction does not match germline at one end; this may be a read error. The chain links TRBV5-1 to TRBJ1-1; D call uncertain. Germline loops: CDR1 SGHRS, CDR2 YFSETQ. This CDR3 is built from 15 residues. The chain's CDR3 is CASRLDPMINTEAFF. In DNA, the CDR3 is TGCGCCAGCAGATTGGACCCTATGATAAACACTGAAGCTTTCTTT.

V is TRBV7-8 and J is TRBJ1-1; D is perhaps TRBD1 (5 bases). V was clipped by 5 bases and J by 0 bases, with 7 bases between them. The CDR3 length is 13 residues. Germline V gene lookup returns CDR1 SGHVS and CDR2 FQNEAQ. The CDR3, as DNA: TGTGCCAGCAGCCCACAGGTGAACACTGAAGCTTTCTTT. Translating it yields CASSPQVNTEAFF.

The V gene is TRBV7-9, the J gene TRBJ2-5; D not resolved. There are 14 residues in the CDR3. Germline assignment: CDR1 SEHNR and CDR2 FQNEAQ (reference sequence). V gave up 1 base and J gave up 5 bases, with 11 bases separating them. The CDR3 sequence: CASSLGSAAETQYF. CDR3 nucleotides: TGTGCCAGCAGCTTAGGGTCGGCGGCGGAGACCCAGTACTTC.

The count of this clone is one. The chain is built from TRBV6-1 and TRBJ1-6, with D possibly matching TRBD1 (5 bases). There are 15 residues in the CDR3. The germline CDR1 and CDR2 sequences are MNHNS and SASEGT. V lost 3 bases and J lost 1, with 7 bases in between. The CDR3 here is CASSEGLSYNSPLHF. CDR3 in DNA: TGTGCCAGCAGTGAGGGACTATCCTATAATTCACCCCTCCACTTT.

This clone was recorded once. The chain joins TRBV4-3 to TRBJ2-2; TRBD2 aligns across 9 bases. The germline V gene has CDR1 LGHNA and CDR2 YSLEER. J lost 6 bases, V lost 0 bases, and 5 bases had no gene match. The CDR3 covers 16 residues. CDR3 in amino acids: CASSQDWAGGSGELFF. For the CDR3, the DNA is TGCGCCAGCAGCCAAGATTGGGCGGGGGGGTCCGGGGAGCTGTTTTTT.

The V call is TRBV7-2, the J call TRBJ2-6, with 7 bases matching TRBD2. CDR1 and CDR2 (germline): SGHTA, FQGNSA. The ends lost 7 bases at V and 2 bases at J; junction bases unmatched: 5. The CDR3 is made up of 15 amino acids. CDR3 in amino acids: CASTQGGAGANVLTF. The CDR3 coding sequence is TGTGCCAGCACCCAGGGAGGGGCTGGGGCCAACGTCCTGACTTTC.

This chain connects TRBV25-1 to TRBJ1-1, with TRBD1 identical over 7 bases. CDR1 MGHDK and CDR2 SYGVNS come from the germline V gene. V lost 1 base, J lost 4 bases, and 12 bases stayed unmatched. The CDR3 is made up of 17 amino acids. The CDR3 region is CASSESNPYRGATEAFF. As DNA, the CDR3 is TGTGCCAGCAGTGAATCTAACCCCTACAGGGGAGCCACTGAAGCTTTCTTT.

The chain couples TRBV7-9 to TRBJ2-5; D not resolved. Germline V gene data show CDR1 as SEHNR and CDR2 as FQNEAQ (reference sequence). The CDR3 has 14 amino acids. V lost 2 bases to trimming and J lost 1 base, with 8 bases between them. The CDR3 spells CASSLSPGQETQYF. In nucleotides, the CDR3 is TGTGCCAGCAGCTTAAGTCCAGGCCAAGAGACCCAGTACTTC.